A few counts support the clone carrying this T cell receptor (beta chain). This specimen comes from a study of blood T cells in healthy people across ages. Germline-derived CDR1 and CDR2 are MNHEY and SMNVEV (reference sequence). The CDR3 has 15 amino acids. V shed 3 bases and J shed 1 base, with 9 bases lying between them. Through a sample-barcoded 5' primer and a J-beta primer mix, a second PCR was run for about 6 to 12 cycles. MiXCR, run by TCRdb on the 5' RACE reads, gives a single entry per CDR3 protein. The sample contains roughly 1 million distinct CDR3 sequences, about 23% of which appear only once. The same sample was also studied in work on T cells of mothers and their children. Per that paper: Over 8 million TCR beta CDR3 reads were obtained from each mother, and some 3.2 million from each child. The data showed no persistent microchimeric T cell clones.

The rearrangement joins TRBV27 to TRBJ2-2; no firm D call. The receptor comes from a girl aged 2 to 10 in good health. Sequencing was performed on blood. This chain's CDR3 is CASSFLPVNTGELFF. CDR3 DNA sequence: TGTGCCAGCAGTTTTCTCCCAGTGAACACCGGGGAGCTGTTTTTT.